A single sample gave rise to the 22 T cell receptor beta chains below, sequenced in a study of cytomegalovirus exposure and HLA in healthy donors. PCR used 60 Vbeta primers and 13 Jbeta primers. TCRdb's table, derived via immunoSEQ multiplex PCR, lists solely in-frame clones and lacks some. The sample contains around 230,000 clones, 82% of which appear only once. Material for sequencing was PBMCs. These receptors all stem from a man aged 35 to 55 in good health and CMV-seropositive.

This clone was counted only a few times. The same CDR3 is also encoded by other DNA sequences in this sample. The chain is built from TRBV9 and TRBJ2-1, with a possible D match to TRBD2 (6 bases). Germline V gives CDR1 SGDLS, CDR2 YYNGEE. This CDR3 is built from 15 residues. The V gene lost 0 bases and the J gene lost 2 bases, with 9 bases spanning the gap. In DNA, the CDR3 is TGTGCCAGCAGCGTAGGGGACTCCACCTACAATGAGCAGTTCTTC. It is translated as CASSVGDSTYNEQFF. The full variable domain, rest sourced from reference TRBV9 and TRBJ2-1, is DSGVTQTPKHLITATGQRVTLRCSPRSGDLSVYWYQQSLDQGLQFLIQYYNGEERAKGNILERFSAQQFPDLHSELNLSSLELGDSALYFCASSVGDSTYNEQFFGPGTRLTVL.

The chain couples TRBV6-1 to TRBJ2-3, with 7 bases that match TRBD2. The CDR3 consists of 16 residues. From germline, CDR1 is MNHNS and CDR2 SASEGT. The V gene end was trimmed by 0 bases and the J gene end by 1 base; junction bases not matched to a gene: 4. Here the CDR3 DNA reads TGTGCCAGCAGTGAAGCGGGGGGGTCTCGCACAGATACGCAGTATTTT. Translating it yields CASSEAGGSRTDTQYF.

The chain links TRBV11-2 to TRBJ1-4; no clear D. V was trimmed by 0 bases and J by 7 bases, leaving 12 bases between them. Germline V gene sequence: CDR1 SGHAT, CDR2 FQNNGV. The CDR3 runs 15 residues. DNA for the CDR3: TGTGCCAGCAGCTTAGAAGGTGCGGAGGCTGAAAAACTGTTTTTT. It translates to CASSLEGAEAEKLFF.

V usage is TRBV30 and J usage is TRBJ1-6; perhaps TRBD1 as D (5 bases). V shed 2 bases and J shed 9 bases, with 11 bases lying between them. The germline gives CDR1 GTSNPN, CDR2 SVGIG (reference sequence). The CDR3 loop spans 13 amino acids. The CDR3 reads CAWSYQGGSPLHF. The CDR3 DNA is TGTGCCTGGAGTTACCAGGGCGGTTCACCCCTCCACTTT.

V is TRBV28 and J is TRBJ1-2; TRBD1 aligns across 7 bases. The CDR3 sequence is 13 residues long. Losses at the gene ends were 10 bases for V and 7 bases for J; bases not matched to a gene: 12. CDR1 and CDR2 (germline): MDHEN, SYDVKM. The CDR3 reads CATLPGTVSGYTF. CDR3 nucleotides: TGTGCCACCCTCCCAGGGACAGTCTCTGGCTACACCTTC.

V is TRBV5-4 and J is TRBJ1-4, with no clear D. Germline CDR1 SGHNT, CDR2 YYREEE (reference sequence). The CDR3 loop spans 14 amino acids. The V gene lost 0 bases and the J gene lost 3 bases, with 6 bases spanning the gap. CDR3 in DNA: TGTGCCAGCAGCTTGGACAGAGCTAATGAAAAACTGTTTTTT. Its translation is CASSLDRANEKLFF.

The chain carries TRBV7-3 and TRBJ1-4; D unclear. In germline, CDR1 is SGHTA, CDR2 FQGTGA. The CDR3 loop spans 13 amino acids. V was clipped by 4 bases and J by 7 bases, with 10 bases between them. The CDR3 loop reads CASSSKGGEKLFF. In DNA form, the CDR3 reads TGTGCCAGCAGCTCGAAGGGAGGTGAAAAACTGTTTTTT.

CDR3 coding DNA: TGTGCCAGCTCACCGGGACTAGCGGGAGGGAAAGATGAGCAGTTCTTC. This encodes CASSPGLAGGKDEQFF. This chain connects TRBV18 to TRBJ2-1; 16 bases agree with TRBD2. CDR3 size: 16 residues. V dropped 3 bases and J dropped 8; count of bases not matched to a gene: 4. Per the germline V gene, CDR1 is KGHSH and CDR2 is LQKENI.

V usage is TRBV6-1 and J usage is TRBJ1-3; 9 bases agree with TRBD1. Trimming at V came to 4 bases and at J to 7 bases, leaving 5 bases not matched to a gene. This CDR3 spans 14 amino acids. CDR1 and CDR2 (germline): MNHNS, SASEGT. CDR3 sequence reads: CASSGGTGRNTIYF. The CDR3 DNA follows: TGTGCCAGCAGTGGTGGGACAGGGAGGAACACCATATATTTT.

The chain joins TRBV7-9 to TRBJ2-1, with D perhaps matching TRBD1 (5 bases). Germline loops: CDR1 SEHNR, CDR2 FQNEAQ (reference sequence). The CDR3 contains 12 residues. Trimming cost V 3 bases and J 13 bases, with 13 bases left between them. This CDR3 is CASSFSREVQFF. DNA for the CDR3: TGTGCCAGCAGCTTTTCCAGGGAAGTCCAGTTCTTC.

This clone was seen at least ten times. The sample carries other DNA sequences with the same CDR3. The chain employs TRBV19 and TRBJ2-1, with D possibly matching TRBD2 (5 bases). The germline V gene encodes CDR1 LNHDA and CDR2 SQIVND (reference sequence). CDR3 length equals 15 residues. V dropped 4 bases and J dropped 1 base, with 11 bases sitting between them. The CDR3 DNA sequence: TGTGCCAGTAGTACCATGACGGGGTCCTACAATGAGCAGTTCTTC. Its translation: CASSTMTGSYNEQFF.

This clone was detected once. The chain carries TRBV18 and TRBJ2-1; 9 bases match TRBD2. The CDR3 runs 15 residues. Per the germline V gene, CDR1 is KGHSH and CDR2 is LQKENI. The trim removed 4 bases at V and 4 bases at J, leaving 5 bases unmatched. CDR3 amino acids: CASSQRLADYNEQFF. For the CDR3, the DNA is TGTGCCAGCTCACAACGACTAGCGGATTACAATGAGCAGTTCTTC.

The chain has TRBV29-1 and TRBJ1-1; 9 bases align to TRBD1. Germline CDR1 SQVTM, CDR2 ANQGSEA. The CDR3 totals 15 residues. Losses at the gene ends were 6 bases for V and 1 base for J; bases not matched to a gene: 9. The CDR3 here is CSVDRDRVRNTEAFF. The CDR3 DNA sequence: TGCAGCGTGGACCGGGACAGGGTTAGGAACACTGAAGCTTTCTTT.

In nucleotides, the CDR3 is TGCGCCAGCAGCTTGGTTGCTAGCGGGAGTACAGATACGCAGTATTTT. It codes for CASSLVASGSTDTQYF. V gene TRBV5-1 combines with J gene TRBJ2-3; TRBD2 matches at 10 bases. Looked up from germline, CDR1 is SGHRS and CDR2 is YFSETQ. The CDR3 runs to 16 residues. J lost 3 bases, V lost 0 bases, and 4 bases had no gene match. Looking up the rest from reference TRBV5-1 and TRBJ2-3 gives the full variable domain: KAGVTQTPRYLIKTRGQQVTLSCSPISGHRSVSWYQQTPGQGLQFLFEYFSETQRNKGNFPGRFSGRQFSNSRSEMNVSTLELGDSALYLCASSLVASGSTDTQYFGPGTRLTVL.

This clone was counted only a few times. The chain combines TRBV27 with TRBJ2-5, with D maybe TRBD2 (6 bases). The V gene's germline CDR1 is MNHEY and CDR2 SMNVEV (reference sequence). The ends were cut back, 6 bases at V and 2 bases at J, with 10 bases in the middle. There are 13 residues in the CDR3. The DNA for the CDR3 is TGTGCCAGCAGACGGGACTCTCAAGAGACCCAGTACTTC. Translating it yields CASRRDSQETQYF.

The sample holds a few counts of this clone. The CDR3 protein is CASSLSWVGGNYGYTF. CDR3 nucleotide sequence: TGTGCCAGCAGTTTATCGTGGGTCGGGGGGAACTATGGCTACACCTTC. This rearrangement joins TRBV27 to TRBJ1-2; maybe TRBD1 (5 bases). V lost 0 bases to trimming and J lost 2 bases, with 13 bases between them. The CDR3 loop spans 16 amino acids. Germline values: CDR1 MNHEY, CDR2 SMNVEV (reference sequence).

The chain has TRBV5-1 and TRBJ2-1; 7 bases are a match to TRBD1. Germline CDR1 SGHRS, CDR2 YFSETQ. The trim removed 4 bases at V and 8 bases at J, leaving 12 bases unmatched. The CDR3 is made up of 15 amino acids. The CDR3 DNA reads as TGCGCCAGCAGCCTTACAGGGGCTGGGGTCCATGAGCAGTTCTTC. This translates into CASSLTGAGVHEQFF.

The chain carries TRBV18 and TRBJ1-1; 8 bases line up with TRBD1. The CDR3 extends over 16 amino acids. CDR1 KGHSH and CDR2 LQKENI come from the germline V gene. Losses at the gene ends were 4 bases for V and 0 bases for J; bases not matched to a gene: 7. In DNA form, the CDR3 reads TGTGCCAGCTCACTTTTTCTGGACAGGGTGAACACTGAAGCTTTCTTT. This sequence encodes CASSLFLDRVNTEAFF.

V and J are TRBV9 and TRBJ1-1; 9 positions match TRBD1. With V trimmed by 4 bases and J by 11 bases, 9 bases remained unmatched. Germline CDR1 SGDLS, CDR2 YYNGEE. This CDR3 is built from 13 residues. In DNA, the CDR3 is TGTGCCAGCAGCCCTAACAGGGGGCCTCCTGCTTTCTTT. It encodes CASSPNRGPPAFF.

In its sample, this clone was seen a few times. The J gene is TRBJ1-4, the V gene TRBV2; 10 positions agree with TRBD1. The J segment lost 4 bases and the V segment lost 8 bases, leaving 7 bases of the junction unmatched. The germline V gene encodes CDR1 SNHLY and CDR2 FYNNEI. The CDR3 has 15 amino acids. CDR3 bases: TGTGCCAGCGGGGGACAGGGGCTCAATAATGAAAAACTGTTTTTT. It codes for CASGGQGLNNEKLFF.

This clone was counted once. The V call is TRBV30, the J call TRBJ1-5; tentatively, D is TRBD1 (5 bases). Germline-derived CDR1 and CDR2 are GTSNPN and SVGIG (reference sequence). CDR3 length: 11 residues. V was pared by 2 bases and J by 10 bases, with 9 bases between. The CDR3 region is CAWSKGYPQHF. CDR3 bases: TGTGCCTGGAGTAAGGGGTATCCCCAGCATTTT.

The chain recombines TRBV9 with TRBJ1-1; D is uncertain. Looked up from germline, CDR1 is SGDLS and CDR2 is YYNGEE. The CDR3 covers 13 residues. The V end lost 2 bases, the J end lost 3 bases, and 8 bases lay between the germline ends. CDR3 DNA: TGTGCCAGCAGCGTGGCCTCTCACACTGAAGCTTTCTTT. Its protein is CASSVASHTEAFF. Complete variable domain (other parts from reference TRBV9 and TRBJ1-1): DSGVTQTPKHLITATGQRVTLRCSPRSGDLSVYWYQQSLDQGLQFLIQYYNGEERAKGNILERFSAQQFPDLHSELNLSSLELGDSALYFCASSVASHTEAFFGQGTRLTVV.